Sequencing of this TCR beta chain was carried out in a study of blood T cell repertoires in COVID-19. Data came from immunoSEQ multiplex PCR; TCRdb stores just in-frame clones and leaves some out. The data contain 310,000 or so clones, approximately 88% of them singletons. V lost 3 bases to trimming and J lost 2 bases, with 12 bases between them. Germline V gene sequence: CDR1 MGHRA, CDR2 YSYEKL. CDR3 length equals 15 residues. This clonotype was obtained from a woman aged 18-35 years who had recovered from COVID-19. The specimen was PBMCs or T cells enriched from blood (not recorded which). The gene calls are TRBV4-1 and TRBJ2-3; no definite D call. Written as DNA, the CDR3 is TGCGCCAGCAGCCACAAACTCTCCCCCACAGATACGCAGTATTTT. Its translation: CASSHKLSPTDTQYF.